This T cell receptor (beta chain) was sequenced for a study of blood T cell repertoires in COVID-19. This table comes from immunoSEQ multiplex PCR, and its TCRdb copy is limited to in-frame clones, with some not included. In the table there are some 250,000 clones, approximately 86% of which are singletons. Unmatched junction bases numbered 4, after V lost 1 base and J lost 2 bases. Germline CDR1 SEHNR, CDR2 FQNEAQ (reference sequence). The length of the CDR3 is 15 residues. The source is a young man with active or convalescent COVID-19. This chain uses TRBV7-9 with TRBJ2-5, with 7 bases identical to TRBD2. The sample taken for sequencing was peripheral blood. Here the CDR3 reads CASSLEAGIQETQYF. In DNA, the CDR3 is TGTGCCAGCAGCTTAGAAGCGGGGATACAAGAGACCCAGTACTTC.